This T cell receptor beta chain stems from a study of T cell changes during pregnancy in multiple sclerosis. From germline, CDR1 is SQVTM and CDR2 ANQGSEA. Trimming took 3 bases from V and 5 from J; bases not matched to a gene: 6. CDR3 length: 13 residues. Repertoires were generated with immunoSEQ multiplex PCR, while TCRdb's copy carries only in-frame clones and drops some. The table has roughly 90,000 clones, 80% to 95% seen once. The receptor's source is a female donor with multiple sclerosis, enrolled in a pregnancy study. This specimen was peripheral blood, taken in the first trimester of pregnancy. The chain carries TRBV29-1 and TRBJ2-5, with 7 nucleotides matching TRBD1. The DNA of the CDR3 is TGCAGCGTTGACAGGGGGTTTGTTGAGACCCAGTACTTC. This sequence encodes CSVDRGFVETQYF.